This entry is about one T cell receptor beta chain. This specimen comes from a study of T-cell reconstitution after alpha-beta-depleted transplantation in children. The CDR3 totals 16 residues. In germline, CDR1 is SGHTA, CDR2 FQGNSA. Trimming removed 5 bases from V and 7 bases from J, with 21 bases in between. Preparation of the TCRbeta library was carried out with unique molecular identifiers. TCRdb processed the PCR reads anew with MiXCR; each CDR3 protein has one entry. The sample consists of roughly 500,000 distinct CDR3 sequences, 32% of them appearing once. Sequencing was performed on PBMCs from the stem cell graft donor, taken from the stem cell graft. The chain has TRBV7-2 and TRBJ2-1, with D tentatively TRBD1 (7 bases). The sequence was obtained from a human donor who donated a stem cell graft to a child with aplastic anemia. The CDR3 region has the DNA TGTGCCAGCAGCCGCCAGGGGGGAGCCCTTGGGAATGAGCAGTTCTTC. It encodes CASSRQGGALGNEQFF.